Below are 16 T cell receptor beta chains sequenced from a single sample in a study of metastatic and nonmetastatic thyroid tumors (dated by TCRdb to the early 2020s). Libraries were constructed by PCR. Sequenced on an Illumina HiSeq 4000. TCRdb took the public reads, trimmed them with fastp at Q25, ran MiXCR for clone calling and kept in-frame beta chains. The sample records about 23,000 clones, roughly 21% of which are singletons. The top ten constitute over 25% of the sample. No treatment had been received by any patient before thyroid surgery. Sample: blood. The receptors here all came from a female donor with papillary thyroid cancer or a benign thyroid nodule (not recorded which). Some clones in this sample may be carry-over from other donors' samples.

V and J are TRBV19 and TRBJ1-2, with D possibly being TRBD1 (5 bases). The CDR3 totals 14 residues. V was trimmed by 9 bases and J by 0 bases, leaving 14 bases between them. In germline, CDR1 is LNHDA, CDR2 SQIVND (reference sequence). This chain's CDR3 is CASTGTEANYGYTF. The DNA of the CDR3 is TGTGCCAGCACCGGGACGGAGGCTAACTATGGCTACACCTTC.

This clone was seen ten or more times. This chain links TRBV4-1 with TRBJ1-6, with D maybe TRBD1 (5 bases). The V end was cut by 5 bases, the J end by 6 bases, with 11 bases between. CDR1 is MGHRA and CDR2 is YSYEKL in the germline V gene. The CDR3 has 14 amino acids. CDR3 sequence: CASSKGQANSPLHF. CDR3 sequence (DNA): TGCGCCAGCAGCAAAGGACAAGCTAATTCACCCCTCCACTTT.

The sample holds many counts of this clone. The chain has TRBV9 and TRBJ1-1; D perhaps matches TRBD1 (5 bases). The V end was cut by 3 bases, the J end by 11 bases, with 14 bases between. The V gene's germline CDR1 is SGDLS and CDR2 YYNGEE. The CDR3 extends over 12 amino acids. The CDR3 spells CASSAGEGLAFF. CDR3 in DNA: TGTGCCAGCAGCGCGGGGGAGGGGTTGGCTTTCTTT. Looking up the rest from reference TRBV9 and TRBJ1-1 gives the full variable domain: DSGVTQTPKHLITATGQRVTLRCSPRSGDLSVYWYQQSLDQGLQFLIQYYNGEERAKGNILERFSAQQFPDLHSELNLSSLELGDSALYFCASSAGEGLAFFGQGTRLTVV.

Comments on this clone: A read error may produce the germline difference seen at one junction end. V and J are TRBV7-9 and TRBJ2-7; D is possibly TRBD2 (5 bases). The length of the CDR3 is 13 residues. Germline V CDR1 and CDR2: SEHNR, FQNEAQ (reference sequence). The CDR3 region has the DNA TGTGCCAGCAGCCTAGCTGGGTCCAACGAGCAGTACTTC. Translating it yields CASSLAGSNEQYF.

This clone has a handful of counts. Since a much larger clone is just one base distant, this may be a read error. The sample carries other DNA sequences with the same CDR3. The chain uses TRBV20-1 and TRBJ2-5; 7 nucleotides match TRBD2. The CDR3 spans 13 residues. V was clipped by 4 bases and J by 5 bases; unmatched bases: 7. Germline V lookup: CDR1 DFQATT, CDR2 SNEGSKA (reference sequence). This CDR3 is CSAKGEGRETQYF. CDR3 DNA: TGCAGTGCTAAAGGGGAGGGACGTGAGACCCAGTACTTC.

This clone was seen repeatedly, ten times or more. The J gene is TRBJ2-1, the V gene TRBV9, with 7 bases identical to TRBD2. Trimming cost V 2 bases and J 6 bases; bases outside gene matches: 8. This CDR3 is built from 15 residues. Per the germline V gene, CDR1 is SGDLS and CDR2 is YYNGEE. The CDR3 DNA is TGTGCCAGCAGCGTCAGACTAGCCCAGTCCAATGAGCAGTTCTTC. It encodes CASSVRLAQSNEQFF.

The gene calls are TRBV6-2 or TRBV6-3 and TRBJ2-6; possible D gene TRBD2, 7 bases. The CDR3 length is 18 residues. Per the germline V gene, CDR1 is MNHEY and CDR2 is SVGEGT. Trimming left V 2 bases short and J 4 bases short, with 18 bases between. The CDR3 bases are TGTGCCAGCAGTTACGGGCTAGAGGGAGGGACAGGGGCCAACGTCCTGACTTTC. Translating it yields CASSYGLEGGTGANVLTF.

This clone appeared a single time. V and J are TRBV4-1 and TRBJ2-5; maybe TRBD1 (5 bases). The length of the CDR3 is 15 residues. The V end lost 1 base, the J end lost 5 bases, and 14 bases lay between the germline ends. Germline loops: CDR1 MGHRA, CDR2 YSYEKL. This chain's CDR3 is CASSQAQGSLETQYF. The DNA of the CDR3 is TGCGCCAGCAGCCAAGCCCAGGGTTCTTTGGAGACCCAGTACTTC.

The CDR3 sequence is CASSQNSGRDEQFF. Here the CDR3 DNA reads TGTGCCAGCAGCCAAAACAGCGGGAGGGATGAGCAGTTCTTC. The rearrangement joins TRBV3-1 to TRBJ2-1; 10 nucleotides match TRBD2. Germline values: CDR1 LGHDT, CDR2 YNNKEL (reference sequence). The V and J ends lost 2 bases and 8 bases, in that order; junction bases with no gene match: 3. This CDR3 is 14 amino acids long.

J is TRBJ2-3 and V is TRBV6-1; D call uncertain. The CDR3 runs to 15 residues. Germline CDR1 MNHNS, CDR2 SASEGT. The V gene lost 6 bases and the J gene lost 0 bases, with 13 bases spanning the gap. In nucleotides, the CDR3 is TGTGCCAGCAGCCTATTGATACGGAGCACAGATACGCAGTATTTT. Translation: CASSLLIRSTDTQYF.

This clone has a handful of counts. It may be a read error: a sequence one base away is much more abundant. This rearrangement joins TRBV29-1 to TRBJ1-1, with a possible D match to TRBD1 (6 bases). The CDR3 length is 13 residues. CDR1 and CDR2 (germline): SQVTM, ANQGSEA. The CDR3 DNA reads TGCATCGTTTACCCAGGGGCGAACACTGAAGCTTTCTTT. Translated: CIVYPGANTEAFF.

The genes are TRBV20-1 and TRBJ2-5; TRBD2 agrees at 8 bases. Germline loops: CDR1 DFQATT, CDR2 SNEGSKA (reference sequence). The V segment lost 3 bases and the J segment 9 bases; nucleotides outside the gene matches: 9. CDR3 length: 13 amino acids. This CDR3 reads CSASLGLGRAQYF. The CDR3 coding sequence is TGCAGTGCTAGTTTGGGACTAGGGCGGGCCCAGTACTTC.

This clone was detected many times. This chain connects TRBV7-9 to TRBJ1-4; maybe TRBD1 (6 bases). Germline lookup yields CDR1 SEHNR and CDR2 FQNEAQ (reference sequence). CDR3 length: 17 residues. Trimming pared 1 base from V and 0 bases from J, leaving 12 bases between. CDR3 loop: CASSLGQDRATNEKLFF. The CDR3, as DNA: TGTGCCAGCAGCTTAGGGCAGGACAGAGCAACTAATGAAAAACTGTTTTTT.

This clone has a count of ten or more. The rearrangement joins TRBV4-3 to TRBJ2-3, with D unresolved. Trimming left V 4 bases short and J 4 bases short, with 12 bases between. Germline CDR1 is LGHNA and CDR2 is YSLEER. The CDR3 is made up of 14 amino acids. The CDR3 protein is CASSPRPGPDTQYF. The DNA for the CDR3 is TGCGCCAGCAGCCCCCGGCCGGGTCCAGATACGCAGTATTTT.

This clone was counted ten times or more. For the CDR3, the DNA is TGTGCCAGCAGCTTAGGAACAGGCGACTATGGCTACACCTTC. It translates to CASSLGTGDYGYTF. The rearrangement uses TRBV7-9 and TRBJ1-2, with D possibly matching TRBD1 (5 bases). Trimming shortened V by 1 base and J by 3 bases, and 9 bases separated the two germline ends. CDR3 length: 14 residues. CDR1 is SEHNR, CDR2 FQNEAQ, per germline (reference sequence).

This clone was observed many times. The chain is built from TRBV7-3 and TRBJ2-2; 8 bases match TRBD1. The length of the CDR3 is 13 residues. V lost 5 bases to trimming and J lost 5 bases; unmatched junction nucleotides: 1. Germline V gives CDR1 SGHTA, CDR2 FQGTGA. This CDR3 reads CASSRTGTGELFF. CDR3 DNA: TGTGCCAGCAGCAGGACAGGGACCGGGGAGCTGTTTTTT.